This TCR beta chain was captured by sequencing in a study of early T cells in non-severe SARS-CoV-2 infection. The wider study: Sequencing targeted bulk RNA from unsorted whole blood, leaving chains unpaired.

This clonotype has just a few counts. The junction does not match germline at one end; this may be a read error. From germline, CDR1 is MNHNS and CDR2 SASEGT. The CDR3 length is 13 residues. As part of library construction, unique molecular identifiers were attached to individual cDNA molecules. TCRdb analysed the 5' RACE reads with MiXCR anew, one entry per CDR3 protein. The data contain 60,000 or so distinct CDR3 sequences, approximately 12% of them seen just once; the ten biggest clones take up about 3.1%. This chain joins TRBV6-1 and TRBJ2-3; no clear D. The receptor was isolated from an adult who was a healthcare worker with PCR-confirmed SARS-CoV-2 infection or an uninfected control (not recorded which). Material for sequencing was whole blood. CDR3 in DNA: TGTGCCAGCAGTGACCCCTTTTACGGTCCCCCCAAATTT. It is translated as CASSDPFYGPPKF.